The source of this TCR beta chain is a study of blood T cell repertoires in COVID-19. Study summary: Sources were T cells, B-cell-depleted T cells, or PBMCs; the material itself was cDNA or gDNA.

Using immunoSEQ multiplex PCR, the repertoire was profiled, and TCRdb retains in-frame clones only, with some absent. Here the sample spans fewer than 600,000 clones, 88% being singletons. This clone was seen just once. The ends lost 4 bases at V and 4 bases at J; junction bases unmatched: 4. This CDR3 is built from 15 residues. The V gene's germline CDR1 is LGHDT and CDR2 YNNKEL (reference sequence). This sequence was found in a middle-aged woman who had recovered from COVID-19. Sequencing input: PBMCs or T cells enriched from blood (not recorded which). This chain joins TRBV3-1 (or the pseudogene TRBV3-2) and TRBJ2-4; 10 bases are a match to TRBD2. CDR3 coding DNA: TGTGCCAGCAGCCTCCTAGCGGGAGTGAAAAACATTCAGTACTTC. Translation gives CASSLLAGVKNIQYF.